This T cell receptor beta chain was obtained from a study of regulatory T cells in long-lasting Graves disease. For TCR beta, libraries came from iRepertoire HTBI primers and Arm-PCR of CDR3 regions. TCRdb reprocessed the multiplex PCR reads via MiXCR and lists one record per CDR3 protein. The table has 420,000 or so distinct CDR3 sequences, about 17% seen once. Of note for this clonotype: Its antigen is not known.

Study-wide results and limits: Among persistent patients, a larger number of public clonotypes were shared (around 3,000) than among newly diagnosed patients (about 1,000).

Time point: newly diagnosed GD, antithyroid drugs for less than 3 months. Preparation of the TCR library used RNA extracted from PBMCs. These data are also associated with another study on T cells in Graves' hyperthyroidism and ophthalmopathy.

Specimen: peripheral blood mononuclear cells (PBMCs), collected at new diagnosis, from a patient treated with antithyroid drugs. The TCR sequence derives from a woman aged 18-29 years with Graves disease.

This chain's CDR3 is CASTLTAVTDTQYF. In DNA form, the CDR3 reads TGTGCCAGCACCTTGACTGCAGTTACAGATACGCAGTATTTT. The chain links TRBV28 to TRBJ2-3; the D is unclear. Looked up from germline, CDR1 is MDHEN and CDR2 is SYDVKM. The CDR3 runs 14 residues. V was clipped by 7 bases and J by 3 bases, with 14 bases between them.